This record looks at one TCR beta chain sequence and its context. This entry is derived from a study of blood T cell repertoires in COVID-19. About the research overall: Donors in the United States, Italy and Spain gave samples during acute or convalescent COVID-19. Sources were T cells, B-cell-depleted T cells, or PBMCs; the material itself was cDNA or gDNA.

Original data processing: Amplification of reference gene primers was used by the study to estimate nucleated cell counts. The repertoire was sequenced with immunoSEQ multiplex PCR; TCRdb's copy has only in-frame clones and lacks some. V and J calls and clone size come straight from that table; D and trimming were deduced from the DNA. The sample records about 140,000 clones, about 77% being singletons. Germline V gene lookup returns CDR1 LNHDA and CDR2 SQIVND (reference sequence). This CDR3 is 14 amino acids long. Trimming removed 5 bases from V and 6 bases from J; junction bases left unmatched: 6. Source material: peripheral blood. The sequence came from a woman aged 50 to 65 with active or convalescent COVID-19. The V call is TRBV19, the J call TRBJ1-5; TRBD1 matches 8 bases. For the CDR3, the DNA is TGTGCCAGTAGTGGGGGGACAGGCCTTCAGCCCCAGCATTTT. This gives the protein CASSGGTGLQPQHF.